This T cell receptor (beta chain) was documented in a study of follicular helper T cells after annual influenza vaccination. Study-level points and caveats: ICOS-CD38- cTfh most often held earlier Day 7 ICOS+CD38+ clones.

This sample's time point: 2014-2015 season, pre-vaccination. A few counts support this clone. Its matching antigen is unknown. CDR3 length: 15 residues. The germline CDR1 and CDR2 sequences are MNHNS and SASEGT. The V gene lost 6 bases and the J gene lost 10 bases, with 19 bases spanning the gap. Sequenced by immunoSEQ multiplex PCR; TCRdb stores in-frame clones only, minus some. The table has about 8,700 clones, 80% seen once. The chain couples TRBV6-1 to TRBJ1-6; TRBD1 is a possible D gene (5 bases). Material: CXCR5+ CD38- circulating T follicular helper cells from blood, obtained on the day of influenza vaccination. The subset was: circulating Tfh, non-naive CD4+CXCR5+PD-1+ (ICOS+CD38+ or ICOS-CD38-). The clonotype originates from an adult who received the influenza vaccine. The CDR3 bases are TGTGCCAGCAGCCCCGCGGGAGGGGCCGGGTCACCCCTCCACTTT. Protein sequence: CASSPAGGAGSPLHF.